These T cell receptor beta chains were read from a single sample in a study of vaccination effects on CD4 cells after COVID-19. Antigen specificity for these receptors is unknown. Method: immunoSEQ multiplex PCR; TCRdb's copy keeps in-frame clones and lacks some. This sample has approximately 74,000 clones, with around 77% found just once. Source: CD4+ T cells from PBMCs cultured with HCoV-OC43 spike peptides, taken after COVID-19 vaccination. The receptors were gathered from a human donor who received a COVID-19 vaccine. CDR3s leave out the opening cysteine and the closing phenylalanine or tryptophan. Part of the rows lack a size; the others show once, few, many or a class for expanded clones.

size | V | CDR3
. | TRBV9 | ASSVEGGSNQPQH
. | TRBV2 | ATTAGGNGGNTIY
. | TRBV6-6 | ASTKGGDLGNEQF
. | TRBV24-1 | ATSSDRNYGYT
. | TRBV6-5 | ASSSLSSNQPQH
. | TRBV24-1 | ATSDLRGYGYT
. | TRBV5-1 | ASSLQGGSNTEAF
. | TRBV3-1/TRBV3-2 | ASSPPGMGEKLF
. | TRBV18 | ASSSVQETQY
. | TRBV5-1 | ASSLVATQGTGELF
. | TRBV5-1 | ASSLTGTGGDEQF
. | TRBV27 | ASKLAGANLQETQY
. | TRBV19 | ASSLLAARDTQY
. | TRBV21-1 | ASSKGRDRGFTEAF
. | TRBV7-2 | ASSLDSEGYT
. | TRBV4-2 | ASSQVAQNYGYT
. | TRBV24-1 | ATSDSGEKGNTEAF
few | TRBV5-4 | ASSLRSGVSGNTIY
. | TRBV6-6 | ASSYSGASNTGELF
. | TRBV7-3 | ASSSPGTGNNEQF
. | TRBV19 | ASRQYSGANVLT
. | TRBV7-3 | ASSLSIPTDTQY
. | TRBV18 | ASSPGVPGYTGELF
. | TRBV28 | ASRLGEDTQY
once | TRBV5-1 | ASSLTDRGPMNTEAF
. | TRBV6-2/TRBV6-3 | ASSYLGQLNQPQH
. | TRBV28 | ASSFQGPSGGNTIY
once | TRBV4-3 | ASSQFSQGAGNTIY
once | TRBV11-1 | ASSPYAETQY
once | TRBV24-1 | ATTPHLITNEKLF
. | TRBV4-1 | ASSQAPWANEKLF
. | TRBV6-5 | ASRYSGGATGELF
once | TRBV24-1 | ATSDFPGNTIY
. | TRBV3-1/TRBV3-2 | ASSQAPGSNQPQH
few | TRBV4-2 | ASSRQGQGNQPQH
. | TRBV19 | ASSIGTALSNQPQH
. | TRBV5-6 | ASSLSGGTDTQY
. | TRBV2 | ASRETGAIETQY
. | TRBV4-3 | ASSFIGAGANVLT
. | TRBV28 | ASSVGQAEAF
. | TRBV6-5 | ASSSPGASYNEQF
. | TRBV7-8 | ASSLGETYNSPLH
few | TRBV2 | ASSASNQPQH
. | TRBV5-1 | ASSRTSGLAGETQY
. | TRBV5-6 | ASSFWGNTGELF
. | TRBV7-2 | ASSLGGPNSPLH
. | TRBV18 | ASSPTGGSQPQH
. | TRBV19 | ASSMLKTGQETQY
. | TRBV5-1 | ASSWDYPNEQF
once | TRBV5-6 | ASSLTTGFMNTEAF
. | TRBV25-1 | ASSDPQRGGETQY